The present T cell receptor beta chain was sequenced within a study of T cells in Graves' hyperthyroidism and ophthalmopathy. On the study more broadly: Peripheral blood was secured at the point of initial diagnosis, before any treatment.

Thyroid ultrasound, orbital computed tomography, clinical symptoms, and serum thyroxine and TRAb underpinned diagnoses. The blood was taken when hyperthyroidism was first diagnosed, before any ophthalmopathy symptoms showed up. TCR beta CDR3 region amplification was performed from RNA transcripts. HTBI primers were employed in a first-round RT-PCR of the TCR CDR3. MiXCR was run by TCRdb on the multiplex PCR reads, yielding one entry per CDR3 protein. This sample yields under 400,000 distinct CDR3 sequences, of which about a sixth are seen a single time; around a quarter belongs to the top ten. This clonotype was seen repeatedly, ten times or more. Germline V gene sequence: CDR1 SGDLS, CDR2 YYNGEE. With 0 bases clipped from V and 6 bases from J, the junction kept 5 bases outside the gene matches. CDR3 length: 15 amino acids.

This clonotype was sampled from a woman under 30 with Graves' hyperthyroidism that later progressed to Graves' ophthalmopathy. Sequencing was carried out using blood. The chain combines TRBV9 with TRBJ1-5, with 8 bases aligning to TRBD1. The CDR3 sequence is CASSVDPGGVQPQHF. Here the CDR3 DNA reads TGTGCCAGCAGCGTAGACCCAGGGGGCGTTCAGCCCCAGCATTTT. Complete variable domain (other parts from reference TRBV9 and TRBJ1-5): DSGVTQTPKHLITATGQRVTLRCSPRSGDLSVYWYQQSLDQGLQFLIQYYNGEERAKGNILERFSAQQFPDLHSELNLSSLELGDSALYFCASSVDPGGVQPQHFGDGTRLSIL.